The 22 T cell receptor beta chains given below trace back to one sample, sequenced in a study of chemoradiotherapy in HPV16-positive cancers (dated by TCRdb to about 2022). Libraries were prepared through the immunoSEQ multiplex PCR assay. Sourced from immuneACCESS, this table was stored by TCRdb with only in-frame sequences that have V and J called. A share of the clones is absent; for the studies checked, an unresolved V gene accounts for under half, and the remainder has no known explanation. The sample table contains around 68,000 clones; only one count was recorded for 88% of them. Under 4.5% of the sample belongs to the ten largest clones. Source: blood, taken from a patient who underwent chemoradiotherapy. These receptors all come from a human donor with HPV-associated anogenital cancer.

CDR3 sequence reads: CASSLTSGGNEKLFF. The DNA for the CDR3 is TGCGCCAGCAGCTTGACGTCAGGGGGTAATGAAAAACTGTTTTTT. The chain couples TRBV5-1 to TRBJ1-4; TRBD1 aligns across 7 bases. The CDR3 extends over 15 amino acids. Germline V gene data show CDR1 as SGHRS and CDR2 as YFSETQ. With V trimmed by 1 base and J by 4 bases, 4 bases remained unmatched.

V and J are TRBV7-9 and TRBJ2-3, with D unresolved. The V gene's germline CDR1 is SEHNR and CDR2 FQNEAQ (reference sequence). This CDR3 has 14 residues. Trimming removed 5 bases from V and 4 bases from J, with 13 bases in between. The CDR3 region has the DNA TGTGCCAGCAGCCCCGTTTGGCGGTCAGATACGCAGTATTTT. Its translation: CASSPVWRSDTQYF.

CDR3 sequence reads: CASSEGLLSGNTIYF. CDR3 DNA: TGTGCCAGCAGTGAAGGACTACTCTCTGGAAACACCATATATTTT. This chain links TRBV6-1 with TRBJ1-3; D is uncertain. CDR1 and CDR2 from the germline V gene are MNHNS and SASEGT. With 1 base removed from V and 0 bases from J, the gap between germline ends came to 7 bases. This CDR3 has 15 amino acids.

This chain joins TRBV28 and TRBJ1-5, with TRBD1 matching 7 bases. CDR3 length: 15 amino acids. Germline values: CDR1 MDHEN, CDR2 SYDVKM. V shed 3 bases, J shed 2 bases, and the junction held 4 bases outside the gene matches. CDR3 in amino acids: CASSLRGPGNQPQHF. The DNA of the CDR3 is TGTGCCAGCAGTTTGAGGGGGCCGGGCAATCAGCCCCAGCATTTT. The full variable domain, with the rest looked up from reference TRBV28 and TRBJ1-5, is DVKVTQSSRYLVKRTGEKVFLECVQDMDHENMFWYRQDPGLGLRLIYFSYDVKMKEKGDIPEGYSVSREKKERFSLILESASTNQTSMYLCASSLRGPGNQPQHFGDGTRLSIL.

The chain links TRBV19 to TRBJ1-1; TRBD1 matches 7 bases. The CDR3 covers 14 residues. V lost 6 bases, J lost 1 base, and 5 bases stayed unmatched. Germline assignment: CDR1 LNHDA and CDR2 SQIVND (reference sequence). Written as DNA, the CDR3 is TGTGCCAGTAGGCCTACAGGGGCGAACACTGAAGCTTTCTTT. Protein: CASRPTGANTEAFF.

In DNA form, the CDR3 reads TGTGCCAGCAGCTTGCAGGGGGCGTCTAGTGGCTACACCTTC. Protein product: CASSLQGASSGYTF. The V call is TRBV11-2, the J call TRBJ1-2, with 8 bases lining up with TRBD1. After removal of 3 bases from V and 7 bases from J, the junction contained 7 bases not matched to a gene. This CDR3 is 14 amino acids long. Germline V gene data show CDR1 as SGHAT and CDR2 as FQNNGV.

The sample holds one count of this clone. The V and J genes are TRBV7-9 and TRBJ2-7; D unclear. This CDR3 spans 15 amino acids. Germline CDR1 SEHNR, CDR2 FQNEAQ (reference sequence). Trimming stripped 4 bases from V and 3 bases from J, with 16 bases between. The CDR3 loop is CASSSRGDTNYEQYF. CDR3 DNA sequence: TGTGCCAGCAGCTCCAGAGGAGACACTAACTACGAGCAGTACTTC.

This clone was seen a single time. V is TRBV28 and J is TRBJ1-4; maybe TRBD1 (6 bases). The CDR3 has 15 residues. The germline V gene has CDR1 MDHEN and CDR2 SYDVKM. Trimming shortened V by 5 bases and J by 10 bases, and 20 bases separated the two germline ends. DNA of the CDR3: TGTGCCAGCAGTCGGACCGGCCAGACCAGGGGAAAACTGTTTTTT. Residues: CASSRTGQTRGKLFF.

The chain combines TRBV18 with TRBJ2-2; 12 bases match TRBD2. This CDR3 is 17 amino acids long. Germline V lookup: CDR1 KGHSH, CDR2 LQKENI. With V trimmed by 3 bases and J by 5 bases, 7 bases remained unmatched. This chain's CDR3 is CASSPLAGGPWTGELFF. CDR3 coding DNA: TGTGCCAGCTCACCCCTAGCGGGGGGGCCGTGGACCGGGGAGCTGTTTTTT.

The chain is built from TRBV29-1 and TRBJ2-7; D unclear. Germline assignment: CDR1 SQVTM and CDR2 ANQGSEA. The CDR3 sequence is 11 residues long. V dropped 6 bases and J dropped 0 bases, with 6 bases sitting between them. CDR3 in amino acids: CSVTYSYEQYF. DNA for the CDR3: TGCAGCGTGACGTACTCCTACGAGCAGTACTTC.

V usage is TRBV5-1 and J usage is TRBJ2-7; 10 bases fit TRBD1. V gave up 0 bases and J gave up 4 bases; unmatched junction bases: 7. The CDR3 covers 16 residues. Germline CDR1 is SGHRS and CDR2 is YFSETQ. CDR3 nucleotide sequence: TGCGCCAGCAGCTTGGTCCCGGGACAGGGGAGTTACGAGCAGTACTTC. Translation gives CASSLVPGQGSYEQYF.

In its sample, this clone was seen once. This chain connects TRBV6-8 to TRBJ2-5; possibly TRBD2 for D (5 bases). Deletions cut 6 bases from V and 5 bases from J, with 13 bases between. Germline lookup yields CDR1 MNHGY and CDR2 SAAAGT. The CDR3 is 13 residues long. The DNA of the CDR3 is TGTGCCAGCAGATGCGCGGGTGGGGAGACCCAGTACTTC. This sequence encodes CASRCAGGETQYF.

Only a few counts were recorded for this clone. This sequence joins TRBV7-8 and TRBJ2-5; 7 bases align to TRBD2. CDR1 and CDR2 (germline): SGHVS, FQNEAQ. The CDR3 spans 15 residues. V dropped 2 bases and J dropped 5; count of bases not matched to a gene: 8. The CDR3 is CASSLLGFSGETQYF. In DNA form, the CDR3 reads TGTGCCAGCAGCTTATTAGGTTTTAGCGGGGAGACCCAGTACTTC.

The chain couples TRBV5-1 to TRBJ1-1, with TRBD1 matching 10 bases. V shed 4 bases and J 4 bases; nucleotides not matched to a gene: 7. This CDR3 is 15 amino acids long. Germline lookup yields CDR1 SGHRS and CDR2 YFSETQ. CDR3 in amino acids: CASSTRTGGATEAFF. CDR3 DNA sequence: TGCGCCAGCAGCACCCGGACAGGGGGGGCCACTGAAGCTTTCTTT. Drawing the rest from reference TRBV5-1 and TRBJ1-1, the complete variable domain is KAGVTQTPRYLIKTRGQQVTLSCSPISGHRSVSWYQQTPGQGLQFLFEYFSETQRNKGNFPGRFSGRQFSNSRSEMNVSTLELGDSALYLCASSTRTGGATEAFFGQGTRLTVV.

This clone was seen a few times. This sequence joins TRBV5-4 and TRBJ2-7; D possibly corresponds to TRBD2 (6 bases). The CDR3 has 14 residues. V was pared by 2 bases and J by 5 bases, with 14 bases between. Germline V gene data show CDR1 as SGHNT and CDR2 as YYREEE (reference sequence). The CDR3 DNA is TGTGCCAGCAGCTTCAGTAGGGGAGGAAACGAGCAGTACTTC. It encodes CASSFSRGGNEQYF.

The chain combines TRBV4-1 with TRBJ2-3; D is perhaps TRBD1 or TRBD2 (5 bases each). The V gene lost 0 bases and the J gene lost 1 base, with 11 bases spanning the gap. The CDR3 extends over 16 amino acids. The germline V gene encodes CDR1 MGHRA and CDR2 YSYEKL. The CDR3 is CASSQEGPGGTDTQYF. The DNA for the CDR3 is TGCGCCAGCAGCCAAGAGGGACCCGGTGGCACAGATACGCAGTATTTT.

This clone came up once. Germline and junction disagree at one end, which may indicate a read error. The chain links TRBV6-5 to TRBJ2-3, with 11 nucleotides matching TRBD2. Germline V gene lookup returns CDR1 MNHEY and CDR2 SVGAGI. The CDR3 sequence is 14 residues long. The CDR3 loop reads CASRSNSGTSGLDF. In DNA, the CDR3 is TGTGCCAGCAGATCCAATTCCGGGACTAGCGGTCTAGATTTT.

The gene calls are TRBV7-9 and TRBJ2-1; 8 nucleotides align to TRBD2. Trimming removed 3 bases from V and 2 bases from J; junction bases left unmatched: 6. The CDR3 runs 16 residues. Germline values: CDR1 SEHNR, CDR2 FQNEAQ (reference sequence). CDR3 sequence: CASSFLTSGPYNEQFF. DNA for the CDR3: TGTGCCAGCAGCTTCCTAACTAGCGGCCCCTACAATGAGCAGTTCTTC.

A note on this clone: The sample carries other DNA sequences with the same CDR3. The chain is built from TRBV27 and TRBJ1-1; a possible D gene is TRBD1 (5 bases). V was trimmed by 3 bases and J by 2 bases, leaving 10 bases between them. CDR3 length: 14 residues. Germline values: CDR1 MNHEY, CDR2 SMNVEV (reference sequence). Here the CDR3 DNA reads TGTGCCAGCAGTTTCGAGGGGCCCAACACTGAAGCTTTCTTT. This codes for CASSFEGPNTEAFF.

The V gene is TRBV7-2, the J gene TRBJ2-7; 11 bases fit TRBD2. Germline lookup yields CDR1 SGHTA and CDR2 FQGNSA. The junction had 8 bases not matched to a gene; V was cut back by 5 bases and J by 5 bases. There are 15 residues in the CDR3. CDR3: CASSRLAGGGDEQYF. The CDR3 nucleotides are TGTGCCAGCAGCCGCCTAGCGGGAGGAGGGGACGAGCAGTACTTC.

The chain uses TRBV5-1 and TRBJ1-4; D is unclear. V shed 0 bases and J shed 3 bases, with 12 bases lying between them. The CDR3 runs to 16 residues. Per the germline V gene, CDR1 is SGHRS and CDR2 is YFSETQ. The chain's CDR3 is CASSLDPPGANEKLFF. In DNA, the CDR3 is TGCGCCAGCAGCTTGGACCCGCCTGGGGCTAATGAAAAACTGTTTTTT.

This sequence joins TRBV28 and TRBJ2-2; 9 bases map to TRBD1. The trim removed 7 bases at V and 1 base at J, leaving 7 bases unmatched. Germline V gene data show CDR1 as MDHEN and CDR2 as SYDVKM. The CDR3 covers 16 residues. The CDR3 sequence is CASKEQGARNTGELFF. The CDR3 DNA follows: TGTGCCAGCAAGGAACAGGGGGCGCGGAACACCGGGGAGCTGTTTTTT.